The 16 T cell receptor beta chains below come from one sample, sequenced in a study of cytomegalovirus exposure and HLA in healthy donors (dated by TCRdb to 2015 to 2018). The library relied on the immunoSEQ multiplex PCR assay. A mixture of 60 forward primers for TCR Vbeta segments and 13 reverse primers for TCR Jbeta segments was used in the multiplex PCR. The source is immuneACCESS, and TCRdb retained only in-frame sequences with V and J called. Part of the clones is not carried over; for the studies checked, unresolved V genes explain less than half of this, and the remainder is unexplained. Across this sample there are about 86,000 clones, with about 70% seen only once. The ten largest make up almost 8.5% of the sample. Sequenced: PBMCs. These receptors were taken from a man aged 55 to 70 in good health and CMV-seronegative.

The sample holds a few counts of this clone. V usage is TRBV6-6 and J usage is TRBJ1-5; tentatively, D is TRBD1 (5 bases). This CDR3 comprises 15 residues. The germline CDR1 and CDR2 sequences are MNHNY and SVGAGI (reference sequence). V was clipped by 6 bases and J by 7 bases, with 19 bases between them. The CDR3 loop is CASSWGGGQGQPQHF. The CDR3 DNA sequence: TGTGCCAGCAGCTGGGGTGGAGGGCAGGGCCAGCCCCAGCATTTT.

V gene TRBV15 combines with J gene TRBJ2-7; D might be TRBD1 (6 bases). Germline CDR1 is LNHNV and CDR2 is YYDKDF (reference sequence). The CDR3 is made up of 16 amino acids. V was pared by 5 bases and J by 3 bases, with 20 bases between. The CDR3 is CATSGDIPTANYEQYF. The CDR3, as DNA: TGTGCCACCAGCGGGGACATACCGACAGCAAACTACGAGCAGTACTTC.

The chain links TRBV12-2 to TRBJ2-1; the table's D gene call, TRBD1, was not cross checked with the DNA. TRBV12-2 is marked as a pseudogene. The CDR3 extends over 15 amino acids. For the CDR3, the DNA is TGTGCAAGTCGCTTAGCCGCACAAAACTACAATGAGCAGTTCTTC. It encodes CASRLAAQNYNEQFF.

The rearrangement links TRBV28 to TRBJ2-7; the D is unclear. The CDR3 has 15 residues. Germline V gene data show CDR1 as MDHEN and CDR2 as SYDVKM. Trimming pared 5 bases from V and 3 bases from J, leaving 17 bases between. CDR3 loop: CASSKAAVSIYEQYF. The CDR3 nucleotides are TGTGCCAGCAGTAAGGCCGCGGTCTCTATCTACGAGCAGTACTTC.

This chain links TRBV29-1 with TRBJ2-3, with 8 nucleotides matching TRBD1. V shed 5 bases and J 4 bases; nucleotides not matched to a gene: 5. The CDR3 extends over 13 amino acids. Germline-derived CDR1 and CDR2 are SQVTM and ANQGSEA. The CDR3 here is CSVSAGGADTQYF. Here the CDR3 DNA reads TGCAGCGTTTCGGCAGGGGGCGCAGATACGCAGTATTTT.

V usage is TRBV7-2 and J usage is TRBJ1-2; D might be TRBD1 (6 bases). The V gene lost 3 bases and the J gene lost 4 bases, with 6 bases spanning the gap. Germline loops: CDR1 SGHTA, CDR2 FQGNSA. CDR3 length: 12 amino acids. CDR3: CASSLTGYGYTF. In DNA form, the CDR3 reads TGTGCCAGCAGCTTGACAGGCTATGGCTACACCTTC.

The V gene is TRBV27, the J gene TRBJ1-1; maybe TRBD1 (6 bases). The germline V and J ends were trimmed by 7 bases and 3 bases, with 12 bases remaining between them. The CDR3 is made up of 13 amino acids. Germline V CDR1 and CDR2: MNHEY, SMNVEV (reference sequence). The CDR3 DNA reads TGTGCCAGCATGGACAGAGTTTACACTGAAGCTTTCTTT. Its protein product is CASMDRVYTEAFF.

This rearrangement joins TRBV7-9 to TRBJ1-4; 10 bases are a match to TRBD1. The junction had 7 bases not matched to a gene; V was cut back by 4 bases and J by 8 bases. The CDR3 extends over 15 amino acids. Per the germline V gene, CDR1 is SEHNR and CDR2 is FQNEAQ (reference sequence). CDR3 region: CASSSPGQGTEKLFF. The DNA for the CDR3 is TGTGCCAGCAGCTCACCGGGACAGGGGACAGAAAAACTGTTTTTT. Full variable domain (outside the CDR3, taken from reference TRBV7-9 and TRBJ1-4): DTGVSQNPRHKITKRGQNVTFRCDPISEHNRLYWYRQTLGQGPEFLTYFQNEAQLEKSRLLSDRFSAERPKGSFSTLEIQRTEQGDSAMYLCASSSPGQGTEKLFFGSGTQLSVL.

The table lists this clone with a few counts. The rearrangement links TRBV7-9 to TRBJ2-7; 7 positions agree with TRBD1. CDR3 length equals 14 residues. Trimming cost V 4 bases and J 1 base; bases outside gene matches: 4. The germline V gene encodes CDR1 SEHNR and CDR2 FQNEAQ (reference sequence). The chain's CDR3 is CASSWGQSSYEQYF. Written as DNA, the CDR3 is TGTGCCAGCAGCTGGGGACAGTCGTCCTACGAGCAGTACTTC.

CDR3: CASSQGRGLGNTIYF. CDR3 bases: TGTGCCAGCAGCCAAGGCAGGGGCCTCGGAAACACCATATATTTT. The chain carries TRBV4-2 and TRBJ1-3, with D possibly being TRBD1 (6 bases). Trimming left V 1 base short and J 4 bases short, with 11 bases between. This CDR3 region has 15 residues. The germline V gene has CDR1 LGHNA and CDR2 YNFKEQ.

The J gene is TRBJ2-2, the V gene TRBV7-8, with 9 bases aligning to TRBD2. The CDR3 has 18 amino acids. CDR1 and CDR2 (germline): SGHVS, FQNEAQ. V dropped 5 bases and J dropped 8; count of bases not matched to a gene: 18. CDR3 sequence (DNA): TGTGCCAGCAGCCGAATGGCAATAGCGGGAGAAGGCGGTGGGGAGCTGTTTTTT. It codes for CASSRMAIAGEGGGELFF.

The V gene is TRBV18, the J gene TRBJ2-2; D is unresolved. Trimming cost V 1 base and J 4 bases, with 13 bases left between them. Looked up from germline, CDR1 is KGHSH and CDR2 is LQKENI. This CDR3 contains 16 residues. In DNA form, the CDR3 reads TGTGCCAGCTCACCACATCCCCCTAGACCCACCGGGGAGCTGTTTTTT. It codes for CASSPHPPRPTGELFF.

This chain joins TRBV15 and TRBJ1-5; D might be TRBD1 (6 bases). The germline V gene has CDR1 LNHNV and CDR2 YYDKDF (reference sequence). The CDR3 is 14 amino acids. The V and J ends lost 0 bases and 7 bases respectively, with 10 bases between them. The CDR3 protein is CATSRDGQSQPQHF. The CDR3 nucleotides read TGTGCCACCAGCAGAGATGGACAGTCCCAGCCCCAGCATTTT.

The chain carries TRBV28 and TRBJ2-7; 7 nucleotides line up with TRBD1. V was clipped by 4 bases and J by 3 bases; unmatched bases: 9. Germline CDR1 reads MDHEN; CDR2 reads SYDVKM. This CDR3 has 15 amino acids. CDR3 amino acids: CASSSPLRDSYEQYF. The DNA of the CDR3 is TGTGCCAGCAGTTCCCCACTCAGGGACAGCTACGAGCAGTACTTC. Based on the CDR3 plus reference TRBV28 and TRBJ2-7, the full variable domain is DVKVTQSSRYLVKRTGEKVFLECVQDMDHENMFWYRQDPGLGLRLIYFSYDVKMKEKGDIPEGYSVSREKKERFSLILESASTNQTSMYLCASSSPLRDSYEQYFGPGTRLTVT.

A word on this clone: Other DNA sequences from this sample encode an identical CDR3 as well. The genes are TRBV6-5 and TRBJ2-3, with TRBD2 matching 9 bases. CDR1 is MNHEY, CDR2 SVGAGI, per germline. V lost 4 bases and J lost 0; bases outside the gene matches: 5. The CDR3 contains 16 residues. The DNA for the CDR3 is TGTGCCAGCAGTTCCGGCGGGGGGGGAAGCACAGATACGCAGTATTTT. Its translation: CASSSGGGGSTDTQYF.

The J gene is TRBJ2-7, the V gene TRBV13; 7 bases are a match to TRBD2. CDR1 and CDR2 (germline): PRHDT, FYEKMQ (reference sequence). The length of the CDR3 is 14 residues. The V segment lost 2 bases and the J segment 2 bases; nucleotides outside the gene matches: 3. CDR3 nucleotide sequence: TGTGCCAGCAGCTTACGGGGAGGGGCCTACGAGCAGTACTTC. This gives the protein CASSLRGGAYEQYF.